One and the same sample provided the 14 T cell receptor beta chains below, sequenced in a study of shared clonotypes between healthy human individuals. Sequencing was performed with immunoSEQ multiplex PCR; in TCRdb, only in-frame clones are kept and a portion is missing. Among around 2,000,000 clones listed, roughly 94% were seen once. Sequenced material: naive CD4+ T cells sorted from blood. Subset indicated: CD45RA+ positively selected. These receptors were taken from a young man in good health.

V usage is TRBV10-1 and J usage is TRBJ2-1; D is possibly TRBD1 (6 bases). The CDR3 length is 19 residues. CDR1 is WNHNN, CDR2 SYGVQD, per germline (reference sequence). V was cut by 3 bases and J by 6 bases, with 27 bases left in between. The CDR3 DNA follows: TGCGCCAGCAGTGAAAGGGGTCCAGGGGCCCTTCGAGGGGGCAATGAGCAGTTCTTC. Translating it yields CASSERGPGALRGGNEQFF.

This chain links TRBV10-3 with TRBJ2-2, with D unclear. Germline CDR1 ENHRY, CDR2 SYGVKD. CDR3 size: 12 residues. V shed 8 bases and J shed 6 bases, with 10 bases lying between them. The CDR3 loop is CAIASVAGELFF. CDR3 coding DNA: TGTGCCATCGCGTCGGTTGCCGGGGAGCTGTTTTTT.

This chain joins TRBV7-6 and TRBJ1-6, with a tentative D call TRBD1 (5 bases). With 5 bases removed from V and 10 bases from J, the gap between germline ends came to 21 bases. The CDR3 contains 16 residues. Germline lookup yields CDR1 SGHVS and CDR2 FNYEAQ. The CDR3 region has the DNA TGTGCCAGCAGCCAAGACAGTCTAGGGGTGGGGTCACCCCTCCACTTT. Translated: CASSQDSLGVGSPLHF.

The chain links TRBV7-4 to TRBJ1-4, with 7 bases lining up with TRBD1. J lost 2 bases, V lost 5 bases, and 8 bases had no gene match. CDR1 and CDR2 from the germline V gene are SGHVT and SQSDAQ. This CDR3 region has 16 residues. The CDR3 is CASSRQGGATNEKLFF. For the CDR3, the DNA is TGTGCCAGCAGCCGCCAGGGGGGGGCTACTAATGAAAAACTGTTTTTT.

The J gene is TRBJ2-7, the V gene TRBV6-5; 7 bases are shared with TRBD1. Trimming at V came to 6 bases and at J to 4 bases, leaving 6 bases not matched to a gene. Per germline, CDR1 MNHEY and CDR2 SVGAGI. This CDR3 comprises 13 residues. The CDR3 DNA reads TGTGCCAGCAGCCAGACAGGGTTATACGAGCAGTACTTC. It is translated as CASSQTGLYEQYF.

This chain links TRBV6-5 with TRBJ1-1; 7 nucleotides match TRBD1. Germline CDR1 is MNHEY and CDR2 is SVGAGI. V was pared by 6 bases and J by 1 base, with 2 bases of the junction left unmatched. The CDR3 contains 13 residues. CDR3 DNA sequence: TGTGCCAGCAGGGCAGGGGGGAACACTGAAGCTTTCTTT. It yields the protein CASRAGGNTEAFF.

V is TRBV7-3 and J is TRBJ2-4; D possibly matches TRBD1 or TRBD2 (6 bases each). Trimming shortened V by 2 bases and J by 6 bases, and 23 bases separated the two germline ends. CDR1 SGHTA and CDR2 FQGTGA come from the germline V gene. This CDR3 is 18 amino acids long. Here the CDR3 reads CASSLCSWGAPNGNIQYF. The CDR3 region has the DNA TGTGCCAGCAGCTTATGTTCATGGGGGGCCCCCAATGGAAACATTCAGTACTTC.

The V and J genes are TRBV5-4 and TRBJ1-5, with TRBD1 as a possible D gene (5 bases). CDR1 SGHNT and CDR2 YYREEE come from the germline V gene (reference sequence). The ends were cut back, 3 bases at V and 4 bases at J, with 17 bases in the middle. The CDR3 extends over 16 amino acids. CDR3 in amino acids: CASSYTGTAGNQPQHF. CDR3 nucleotide sequence: TGTGCCAGCAGCTATACCGGGACGGCGGGAAATCAGCCCCAGCATTTT. The entire variable domain, with the rest obtained from reference TRBV5-4 and TRBJ1-5, is as follows: ETGVTQSPTHLIKTRGQQVTLRCSSQSGHNTVSWYQQALGQGPQFIFQYYREEENGRGNFPPRFSGLQFPNYSSELNVNALELDDSALYLCASSYTGTAGNQPQHFGDGTRLSIL.

CDR3: CASSEFGQVGYGYTF. For the CDR3, the DNA is TGTGCCAGCAGTGAGTTCGGACAGGTCGGCTATGGCTACACCTTC. The chain couples TRBV6-4 to TRBJ1-2; TRBD1 matches at 7 bases. The CDR3 is 15 amino acids. The V and J ends lost 3 bases and 4 bases, in that order; junction bases with no gene match: 8. Germline CDR1 MRHNA, CDR2 SNTAGT.

The chain is built from TRBV4-1 and TRBJ1-3, with 7 bases fitting TRBD1. With V trimmed by 2 bases and J by 4 bases, 2 bases remained unmatched. Looked up from germline, CDR1 is MGHRA and CDR2 is YSYEKL. The length of the CDR3 is 14 residues. The DNA of the CDR3 is TGCGCCAGCAGCCAACCGGGACAGGGAAACACCATATATTTT. Translated, it gives CASSQPGQGNTIYF.

The V gene is TRBV29-1, the J gene TRBJ2-1; D may be TRBD1 (6 bases). Germline V gives CDR1 SQVTM, CDR2 ANQGSEA. CDR3 length: 16 amino acids. Trimming left V 3 bases short and J 8 bases short, with 23 bases between. The CDR3 DNA sequence: TGCAGCGTTGACGGGACACCCAGGGCTAATAAGCATGAGCAGTTCTTC. This translates into CSVDGTPRANKHEQFF.

The V gene is TRBV29-1, the J gene TRBJ1-5; D might be TRBD1 (6 bases). CDR3 length: 12 amino acids. Germline loops: CDR1 SQVTM, CDR2 ANQGSEA. Trimming stripped 6 bases from V and 5 bases from J, with 11 bases between. The chain's CDR3 is CSVRTADQPQHF. CDR3 bases: TGCAGCGTGAGGACAGCCGATCAGCCCCAGCATTTT.

The V gene is TRBV29-1, the J gene TRBJ2-2, with TRBD1 as a possible D gene (5 bases). The CDR3 consists of 14 residues. The ends were cut back, 7 bases at V and 5 bases at J, with 17 bases in the middle. Germline CDR1 and CDR2: SQVTM and ANQGSEA. CDR3: CSALDTIITGELFF. The DNA of the CDR3 is TGCAGCGCACTGGACACGATCATAACCGGGGAGCTGTTTTTT.

The rearrangement uses TRBV28 and TRBJ2-1; 9 bases match TRBD2. There are 17 residues in the CDR3. V shed 5 bases, J shed 9 bases, and the junction held 17 bases outside the gene matches. Germline V gives CDR1 MDHEN, CDR2 SYDVKM. The CDR3 protein is CASSPLGGRADYPEQFF. The CDR3 DNA reads TGTGCCAGCAGTCCCCTTGGCGGGAGGGCCGACTATCCTGAGCAGTTCTTC.